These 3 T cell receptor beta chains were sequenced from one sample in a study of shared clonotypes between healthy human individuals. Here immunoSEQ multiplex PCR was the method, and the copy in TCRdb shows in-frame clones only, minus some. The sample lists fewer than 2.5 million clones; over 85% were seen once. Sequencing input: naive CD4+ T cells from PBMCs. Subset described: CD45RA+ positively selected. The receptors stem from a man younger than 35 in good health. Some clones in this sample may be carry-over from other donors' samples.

This CDR3 reads CASSLEATGSEYF. The CDR3 DNA sequence: TGTGCCAGCAGCTTAGAAGCCACAGGGTCGGAGTACTTC. V is TRBV7-9 and J is TRBJ2-4, with a tentative D call TRBD1 (6 bases). CDR3 length: 13 amino acids. V was pared by 1 base and J by 14 bases, with 15 bases between. Germline V gene sequence: CDR1 SEHNR, CDR2 FQNEAQ (reference sequence).

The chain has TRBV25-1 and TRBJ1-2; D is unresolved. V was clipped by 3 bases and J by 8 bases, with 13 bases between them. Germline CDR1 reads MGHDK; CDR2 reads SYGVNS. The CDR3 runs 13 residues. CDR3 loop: CASSESPEEGYTF. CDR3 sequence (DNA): TGTGCCAGCAGTGAGTCGCCGGAAGAAGGCTACACCTTC.

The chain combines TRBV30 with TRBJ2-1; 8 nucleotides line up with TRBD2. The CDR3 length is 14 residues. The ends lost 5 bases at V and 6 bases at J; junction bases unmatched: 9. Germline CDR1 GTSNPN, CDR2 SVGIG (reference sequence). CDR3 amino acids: CAWAGTSQANEQFF. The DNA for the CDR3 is TGTGCCTGGGCCGGGACTAGTCAGGCCAATGAGCAGTTCTTC.